These T cell receptor beta chains were read from a single sample in a study of OX40 agonist ivuxolimab in advanced cancers. Clones were read by immunoSEQ multiplex PCR, and TCRdb kept only the in-frame ones, dropping some. The sample lists around 35,000 clones; around 80% were seen once. The specimen was CD4+ or CD8+ T cells sorted from blood, collected in a trial of the OX40 agonist ivuxolimab. The receptors stem from an adult with an advanced solid tumor such as melanoma, head and neck, liver or kidney cancer. Both conserved end residues are part of each CDR3. D genes are given only for firm matches. Only part of the rows carry a size: once, few, many, or a class if the clone is expanded.

j_call,v_call,d_call,clone_size,cdr3_nt,cdr3_aa
TRBJ2-7,TRBV7-8,.,.,TGTGCCAGCAGCAGGACTTTCCTAGGAAGGCAGTACTTC,CASSRTFLGRQYF
TRBJ2-1,TRBV6-5,.,.,TGTGCCAGCAGTACAGACAGGTCGGACACTGAGCAGTTCTTC,CASSTDRSDTEQFF
TRBJ2-2,TRBV7-3,.,.,TGTGCCAGCAGCTTAACCCCTCGTAACACCGGGGAGCTGTTTTTT,CASSLTPRNTGELFF
TRBJ1-2,TRBV5-6,.,.,TGTGCCAGCAGCTTCTCAGGGTTCGGCTATGGCTACACCTTC,CASSFSGFGYGYTF
TRBJ1-1,TRBV5-1,.,.,TGCGCCAGCAGCAGCGACAGCCTAAACACTGAAGCTTTCTTT,CASSSDSLNTEAFF
TRBJ1-4,TRBV4-1,.,.,TGCGCCAGCAGCCACCCGTTTGGGGGCAGTAATGAAAAACTGTTTTTT,CASSHPFGGSNEKLFF
TRBJ1-5,TRBV7-9,.,.,TGTGCCAGCAGCTTAGGACAACAGCCCCAGCATTTT,CASSLGQQPQHF
TRBJ1-2,TRBV20-1,.,once,TGCAGTGCTAGATCGTGGACCTCCCCGACCTTC,CSARSWTSPTF
TRBJ1-2,TRBV6-1,TRBD1,.,TGTGCCAGCACAGACAGGGGTCGAAACTATGGCTACACCTTC,CASTDRGRNYGYTF
TRBJ2-5,TRBV18,.,.,TGTGCCAGCTCACCGACATTGTACCAAGAGACCCAGTACTTC,CASSPTLYQETQYF
TRBJ1-5,TRBV7-2,.,.,TGTGCCAGCAGCTCCCAACCAAATCTTGGGAATCAGCCCCAGCATTTT,CASSSQPNLGNQPQHF
TRBJ2-2,TRBV5-6,.,.,TGTGCCAGCAGCTTTCTAAGAGGGGTCACCGGGGAGCTGTTTTTT,CASSFLRGVTGELFF
TRBJ2-1,TRBV19,.,.,TGTGCCAGTAGTATCGTCCGGGACAATGAGCAGTTCTTC,CASSIVRDNEQFF
TRBJ1-4,TRBV2,.,.,TGTGCCAGTACAAAACAGAAACCAACTAATGAAAAACTGTTTTTT,CASTKQKPTNEKLFF
TRBJ2-5,TRBV30,.,.,TGTGCCTGGAGATCCCAGGGGCTTGGAAAGACGGAGACCCAGTACTTC,CAWRSQGLGKTETQYF
TRBJ1-2,TRBV14,.,few,TGTGCCAGCAGCCCCCGGGGCGGATTATATGGCTACACCTTC,CASSPRGGLYGYTF
TRBJ2-7,TRBV6-5,.,medium-sized,TGTGCCAGCAGTCCCCCGCCGGAAGCCTACGAGCAGTACTTC,CASSPPPEAYEQYF
TRBJ1-1,TRBV28,.,.,TGTGCCAGTCATAAAAACACTGAAGCTTTCTTT,CASHKNTEAFF
TRBJ2-2,TRBV29-1,.,.,TGCAGCGTCACGGACTGGACGAACACCGGGGAGCTGTTTTTT,CSVTDWTNTGELFF
TRBJ1-2,TRBV5-6,.,.,TGTGCCAGCAGCTTCCCCCAGACCGAAGACTATGGCTACACCTTC,CASSFPQTEDYGYTF
TRBJ2-3,TRBV4-2,TRBD2,.,TGTGCCAGCAGCCAAGATGCGGGCGGGGGATTCACAGATACGCAGTATTTT,CASSQDAGGGFTDTQYF
TRBJ2-5,TRBV2,.,.,TGTGCCAGCAGGTCGATGGGGTCGACCCAGTACTTC,CASRSMGSTQYF
TRBJ1-1,TRBV6-6,.,.,TGTGCCAGCAGTTACTCTAACTCCAACACTGAAGCTTTCTTT,CASSYSNSNTEAFF